This T cell receptor beta chain comes out of a study of Ad26.COV2.S vaccination and SARS-CoV-2 variants (dated by TCRdb to the early 2020s). With regard to the full study: Donors in the vaccine arm were drawn from COV1001, a multicentre, randomized, double-blind, placebo-controlled phase I-IIa trial testing Ad26.COV2.S in healthy adults. Ad26.COV2.S was administered intramuscularly at a dose of 5x10^10 or 1x10^11 viral particles, either as one shot or as two shots given 56 days apart. TCRbeta repertoire sequencing was used to assess the specificity and breadth of SARS-CoV-2-reactive T cell receptors after Ad26.COV2.S vaccination. The TCR-sequenced set comprised approximately 32 samples: some 20 Ad26.COV2.S vaccine recipients, 5 placebo recipients and 8 SARS-CoV-2 convalescent individuals. Participants in the trial were split at random into five groups of five each, receiving low-dose or high-dose Ad26.COV2.S once or twice, or else placebo on both occasions. Blinding of investigators to trial group allocation was maintained during experiments and outcome assessment.

General conclusions and limits of the study: The authors noted that total T cell responses may have been underestimated by the TCR breadth and depth analyses. After vaccination, substantial breadth of spike-specific CD8+ and CD4+ T cell responses was reported. Ad26.COV2.S recipients had higher spike-specific TCR breadth than placebo recipients (P = 0.0014). Vaccine and placebo recipients had comparable non-spike TCR breadth, which fits with the vaccine containing only spike. The study lacked the statistical power to compare responses across vaccine doses or regimens.

The CDR3 holds 16 amino acids from the cysteine to the phenylalanine. CDR3 DNA is the only sequence kept; it has 48 bases, read in frame from the first base. Looking up the germline V gene yields CDR1 SGDLS and CDR2 YYNGEE. Germline trimming: 0 bases from V, 6 bases from J; junction bases outside gene matches: 5. TCRbeta CDR3 regions were sequenced with the immunoSEQ Assay. After extraction, genomic DNA underwent amplification by bias-controlled multiplex PCR, followed by high-throughput sequencing. The study's own analysis went as follows. To quantify the absolute abundance of each unique TCRbeta CDR3 region, sequences were collapsed and filtered. Usable DNA was measured by amplifying reference genes present in all nucleated cells, and TCRbeta template counts were normalized to that usable DNA to estimate T cell fraction. Repertoire TCRs were annotated as SARS-CoV-2-specific by exact matching of V gene, CDR3 amino acid sequence and J gene to a known reactive TCR set. MIRA supplied the reference SARS-CoV-2 TCR set, which was filtered for enrichment in COVID-19-positive ImmuneCODE repertoires so that public or cross-reactive TCRs were removed. Using the MIRA antigens, annotated TCRs were further analysed by specific ORF or by position within an ORF. Breadth was defined as the number of annotated unique rearrangements divided by the total number of unique productive rearrangements, and depth was defined as the summed frequency of the annotated unique rearrangements. Group comparisons of TCR breadth used two-sided Wilcoxon rank-sum tests. The table was pulled from immuneACCESS by TCRdb, which kept in-frame rearrangements only. Such tables lose some clones; where checked, under half of the loss comes from unresolved V genes, and the rest has no known cause. The V and J calls and clone size were taken over from that table, and D and trimming were inferred from the DNA. Counted in this sample were roughly 270,000 clones; about 90% of them appeared once. Approximately 3.3% of the sample belongs to the ten largest clones.

This specimen's treatment or condition label, interpreted: some 20 received Ad26.COV2.S at low or high dose, single or two shots; several received placebo; per-sample allocation not given. Repertoires of vaccine and placebo recipients were sequenced from samples taken on day 63 after the first injection. Between 29 July and 7 August 2020, Cohort 1b enrolled about 27 adults aged 18-55 years at one site in Boston, USA. Ad26.COV2.S was a replication-incompetent adenovirus type 26 vector that expressed a prefusion-stabilized SARS-CoV-2 spike protein derived from the original Wuhan strain. For this clone: This receptor's antigen is unknown. Qualities for individual bases were not recorded, and no much larger clone is one base off.

The sequencing here drew on peripheral blood, taken in a trial of Ad26.COV2.S vaccine versus placebo. Recombination linked TRBV9 to TRBJ2-2; 10 bases in the middle match TRBD2. This clonotype was sampled from a person between 18 and 65 years old who received the Ad26.COV2.S COVID-19 vaccine or a placebo. This receptor carries the CDR3 CASSVAPAGGPGELFF. The nucleotides read TGTGCCAGCAGCGTAGCCCCAGCGGGGGGGCCCGGGGAGCTGTTTTTT.